The 25 T cell receptor beta chains below were found in one sample sequenced in a study of blood T cell repertoires in COVID-19. Data came from immunoSEQ multiplex PCR; TCRdb stores just in-frame clones and leaves some out. The table has 11,000 to 15,000 clones, around 91% seen once; the top ten hold 8.1%. The sample comprised peripheral blood. These receptors originate from a human donor in a cohort sampled during active COVID-19.

Notes on this clone: This CDR3 is also generated by other DNA sequences in the sample. CDR3 coding DNA: TGTGCCAGCAGCAGGGGAACAGCGAACACCGGGGAGCTGTTTTTT. This codes for CASSRGTANTGELFF. This chain joins TRBV7-8 and TRBJ2-2; TRBD1 might be the D (5 bases). V shed 5 bases and J shed 0 bases, with 10 bases lying between them. Germline V gene data show CDR1 as SGHVS and CDR2 as FQNEAQ. CDR3 size: 15 residues.

The chain links TRBV7-3 to TRBJ2-1, with TRBD1 identical over 9 bases. The germline V gene encodes CDR1 SGHTA and CDR2 FQGTGA. With V trimmed by 3 bases and J by 4 bases, 4 bases remained unmatched. The CDR3 sequence is 15 residues long. CDR3 protein: CASSFGTGPYNEQFF. The CDR3 DNA follows: TGTGCCAGCAGCTTTGGGACAGGGCCATACAATGAGCAGTTCTTC.

This clone was counted a single time. The rearrangement joins TRBV5-1 to TRBJ2-5; D unclear. Trimming removed 4 bases from V and 5 bases from J, with 12 bases in between. Germline CDR1 reads SGHRS; CDR2 reads YFSETQ. The CDR3 contains 13 residues. The DNA for the CDR3 is TGCGCCAGCAGCCGTTCTATGGTGGAGACCCAGTACTTC. Translating it yields CASSRSMVETQYF.

This chain links TRBV18 with TRBJ1-5; weak D call: TRBD1 (6 bases). Trimming left V 4 bases short and J 7 bases short, with 17 bases between. The germline V gene encodes CDR1 KGHSH and CDR2 LQKENI. This CDR3 has 15 residues. The CDR3 sequence: CASSHSTGTGQPQHF. CDR3 in DNA: TGTGCCAGCTCACACTCTACAGGGACCGGACAGCCCCAGCATTTT. Complete variable domain (other parts from reference TRBV18 and TRBJ1-5): NAGVMQNPRHLVRRRGQEARLRCSPMKGHSHVYWYRQLPEEGLKFMVYLQKENIIDESGMPKERFSAEFPKEGPSILRIQQVVRGDSAAYFCASSHSTGTGQPQHFGDGTRLSIL.

The V gene is TRBV30, the J gene TRBJ2-1; 13 bases align to TRBD2. There are 16 residues in the CDR3. V lost 1 base, J lost 6 bases, and 6 bases stayed unmatched. CDR1 and CDR2 from the germline V gene are GTSNPN and SVGIG (reference sequence). The chain's CDR3 is CAWSAPGLAGFNEQFF. The CDR3 DNA sequence: TGTGCCTGGAGTGCGCCGGGACTAGCGGGATTCAATGAGCAGTTCTTC.

The V call is TRBV29-1, the J call TRBJ1-4; D ambiguous. Germline assignment: CDR1 SQVTM and CDR2 ANQGSEA. The CDR3 has 11 amino acids. Between the trimmed V and J ends, which lost 3 bases and 14 bases, there was a span of 13 bases. The CDR3, as DNA: TGCAGCGTTGAGGATCGAGGTAGGCTGTTTTTT. It is translated as CSVEDRGRLFF.

V and J are TRBV5-1 and TRBJ1-4, with 9 bases that match TRBD1. The CDR3 is 14 residues long. Germline V gene lookup returns CDR1 SGHRS and CDR2 YFSETQ. V was pared by 6 bases and J by 8 bases, with 8 bases of the junction left unmatched. CDR3 residues: CASNPGQGDEKLFF. CDR3 sequence (DNA): TGCGCCAGCAACCCGGGACAGGGAGACGAAAAACTGTTTTTT. Using reference TRBV5-1 and TRBJ1-4 for the parts outside the CDR3, the full variable domain is KAGVTQTPRYLIKTRGQQVTLSCSPISGHRSVSWYQQTPGQGLQFLFEYFSETQRNKGNFPGRFSGRQFSNSRSEMNVSTLELGDSALYLCASNPGQGDEKLFFGSGTQLSVL.

The CDR3 coding sequence is TGTGCCAGCAGCTTCACCGGCGGGGGGGTGAGAACAGATACGCAGTATTTT. This translates into CASSFTGGGVRTDTQYF. The chain combines TRBV7-3 with TRBJ2-3; TRBD2 matches 9 bases. The CDR3 is made up of 17 amino acids. V lost 3 bases, J lost 3 bases, and 10 bases stayed unmatched. The germline V gene encodes CDR1 SGHTA and CDR2 FQGTGA.

The chain carries TRBV4-3 and TRBJ1-4; TRBD1 aligns across 9 bases. Losses at the gene ends were 3 bases for V and 3 bases for J; bases not matched to a gene: 2. Germline CDR1 is LGHNA and CDR2 is YSLEER. CDR3 length: 15 residues. The CDR3 sequence is CASSQDRGSNEKLFF. CDR3 sequence (DNA): TGCGCCAGCAGCCAGGACAGGGGTTCTAATGAAAAACTGTTTTTT.

The chain uses TRBV7-2 and TRBJ2-7; D is perhaps TRBD2 (6 bases). The CDR3 spans 13 residues. The V end was cut by 3 bases, the J end by 3 bases, with 9 bases between. Germline V gene data show CDR1 as SGHTA and CDR2 as FQGNSA. The DNA for the CDR3 is TGTGCCAGCAGCTTGGGGGACTTCTACGAGCAGTACTTC. Protein sequence: CASSLGDFYEQYF.

This rearrangement joins TRBV5-6 to TRBJ2-1, with TRBD1 matching 7 bases. CDR1 is SGHDT, CDR2 YYEEEE, per germline. Unmatched junction bases numbered 13, after V lost 2 bases and J lost 8 bases. The CDR3 spans 16 residues. This chain's CDR3 is CASSLRRGGPADEQFF. The CDR3 bases are TGTGCCAGCAGCTTACGCCGAGGGGGCCCGGCGGATGAGCAGTTCTTC.

As to this clone: Other DNA sequences within the sample encode an identical CDR3. The rearrangement uses TRBV7-8 and TRBJ1-5; 8 bases agree with TRBD1. The V and J ends lost 9 bases and 9 bases, in that order; junction bases with no gene match: 16. This CDR3 has 15 residues. Germline CDR1 reads SGHVS; CDR2 reads FQNEAQ. For the CDR3, the DNA is TGTGCCAGTAGCGCGTCGGGACAGGCGGAGGGGCCCCAGCATTTT. Its translation: CASSASGQAEGPQHF.

The genes are TRBV3-1 (or the pseudogene TRBV3-2) and TRBJ2-7; D remains ambiguous. Trimming removed 4 bases from V and 3 bases from J, with 7 bases in between. The germline gives CDR1 LGHDT, CDR2 YNNKEL (reference sequence). The CDR3 has 12 residues. The CDR3 DNA reads TGTGCCAGCAGCCTCACTCTCTACGAGCAGTACTTC. The encoded protein is CASSLTLYEQYF.

This chain uses TRBV30 with TRBJ2-2; TRBD2 matches 8 bases. In germline, CDR1 is GTSNPN, CDR2 SVGIG (reference sequence). This CDR3 contains 16 residues. The trim removed 7 bases at V and 0 bases at J, leaving 10 bases unmatched. Here the CDR3 reads CASWGLAGANTGELFF. In nucleotides, the CDR3 is TGTGCCTCCTGGGGGCTAGCGGGCGCGAACACCGGGGAGCTGTTTTTT.

V is TRBV15 and J is TRBJ2-1; D remains ambiguous. Germline V CDR1 and CDR2: LNHNV, YYDKDF (reference sequence). The CDR3 sequence is 12 residues long. With 4 bases removed from V and 8 bases from J, the gap between germline ends came to 9 bases. The CDR3 sequence is CATSITLDEQFF. CDR3 DNA sequence: TGTGCCACCAGCATTACATTGGATGAGCAGTTCTTC.

CDR3 sequence reads: CASSLASSGSYEQYF. DNA of the CDR3: TGTGCCAGCAGCTTAGCTAGTAGCGGCTCCTACGAGCAGTACTTC. This chain joins TRBV11-1 and TRBJ2-7, with a possible D match to TRBD2 (6 bases). The germline V gene has CDR1 SGHAT and CDR2 FQDESV (reference sequence). This CDR3 has 15 amino acids. Trimming left V 0 bases short and J 0 bases short, with 9 bases between. Drawing the rest from reference TRBV11-1 and TRBJ2-7, the complete variable domain is EAEVAQSPRYKITEKSQAVAFWCDPISGHATLYWYRQILGQGPELLVQFQDESVVDDSQLPKDRFSAERLKGVDSTLKIQPAELGDSAMYLCASSLASSGSYEQYFGPGTRLTVT.

The chain joins TRBV27 to TRBJ2-3, with 11 positions matching TRBD1. There are 15 residues in the CDR3. Germline CDR1 MNHEY, CDR2 SMNVEV (reference sequence). V gave up 6 bases and J gave up 3 bases; unmatched junction bases: 5. CDR3 bases: TGTGCCAGCAGCTTCTGGGACAGGGGGACAGATACGCAGTATTTT. Amino acid sequence: CASSFWDRGTDTQYF.

Here the CDR3 DNA reads TGCGCCAGCAGTGAGTCGGGGACAGGGTATGATACGCAGTATTTT. Its translation: CASSESGTGYDTQYF. This rearrangement joins TRBV10-1 to TRBJ2-3, with 9 bases matching TRBD1. The CDR3 extends over 15 amino acids. V was pared by 0 bases and J by 6 bases, with 4 bases of the junction left unmatched. Germline values: CDR1 WNHNN, CDR2 SYGVQD (reference sequence).

This clone was counted between two and nine times. The chain is built from TRBV4-3 and TRBJ1-2, with 7 positions matching TRBD1. Germline V gives CDR1 LGHNA, CDR2 YSLEER. V trimming: 0 bases; J trimming: 5 bases; junction bases outside the gene matches: 12. This CDR3 comprises 17 residues. Written as DNA, the CDR3 is TGCGCCAGCAGCCAAGAATGGGGGGCAGGGGGACAGTATGGCTACACCTTC. Translating gives CASSQEWGAGGQYGYTF.

The CDR3 loop is CASSLFSSGPFSYEQYF. CDR3 DNA sequence: TGTGCCAGCAGCTTGTTTTCTAGCGGGCCCTTCTCCTACGAGCAGTACTTC. V gene TRBV5-4 combines with J gene TRBJ2-7; 8 positions agree with TRBD2. The J segment lost 0 bases and the V segment lost 1 base, leaving 9 bases of the junction unmatched. Germline assignment: CDR1 SGHNT and CDR2 YYREEE (reference sequence). CDR3 length equals 17 residues.

The rearrangement links TRBV7-2 to TRBJ2-2, with 8 bases that match TRBD1. The V gene's germline CDR1 is SGHTA and CDR2 FQGNSA. The CDR3 runs 15 residues. Germline trimming cut 0 bases from V and 7 bases from J; bases unmatched to any gene: 4. The CDR3 DNA is TGTGCCAGCAGCTTAGCCAGGGGGCTAGGCGGGGAGCTGTTTTTT. Translating it yields CASSLARGLGGELFF.

The chain combines TRBV19 with TRBJ2-1; perhaps TRBD2 as D (6 bases). V was clipped by 6 bases and J by 3 bases, with 12 bases between them. Germline V gene lookup returns CDR1 LNHDA and CDR2 SQIVND (reference sequence). This CDR3 contains 14 residues. The CDR3 is CASRAGSLYNEQFF. In nucleotides, the CDR3 is TGTGCCAGTAGGGCGGGGAGTCTCTACAATGAGCAGTTCTTC.

This clone was counted once. This chain uses TRBV7-9 with TRBJ2-7; the match to TRBD1 covers 7 bases. Germline CDR1 and CDR2: SEHNR and FQNEAQ (reference sequence). The CDR3 loop spans 13 amino acids. With V trimmed by 4 bases and J by 5 bases, 5 bases remained unmatched. DNA of the CDR3: TGTGCCAGCAGCTCGAACAGGGGAAACGAGCAGTACTTC. Translated: CASSSNRGNEQYF.

J is TRBJ1-1 and V is TRBV3-1 (or the pseudogene TRBV3-2); D is possibly TRBD1 (6 bases). The CDR3 is 16 amino acids. Germline CDR1 LGHDT, CDR2 YNNKEL (reference sequence). The V end was cut by 1 base, the J end by 4 bases, with 16 bases between. Here the CDR3 reads CASSQGMGARPTEAFF. In nucleotides, the CDR3 is TGTGCCAGCAGCCAAGGAATGGGGGCCCGGCCCACTGAAGCTTTCTTT.

The chain uses TRBV6-2 or TRBV6-3 and TRBJ2-3; 10 bases align to TRBD2. V lost 5 bases and J lost 7; bases outside the gene matches: 12. Germline loops: CDR1 MNHEY, CDR2 SVGEGT. This CDR3 has 16 amino acids. The CDR3 coding sequence is TGTGCCAGCAGTGCAAAACCGGGACTAGCGAGTCATACGCAGTATTTT. Amino acid sequence: CASSAKPGLASHTQYF.